This T cell receptor (beta chain) was obtained from a study of shared clonotypes between healthy human individuals. It was about 210 ng DNA, about 30,000 T cell genomes, that sorted-subset replicate PCRs used. The method was immunoSEQ multiplex PCR; TCRdb's version includes in-frame clones alone and lacks a portion of them. The data show roughly 1 million clones, approximately 76% seen once. Note on this clone: What it binds is not known.

Germline V gives CDR1 MDHEN, CDR2 SYDVKM. The CDR3 is 17 amino acids. Trimming shortened V by 5 bases and J by 0 bases, and 17 bases separated the two germline ends. Study results and caveats: Naive subsets, compared against memory subsets, generally had larger estimated richness values. Generation probabilities were higher for clonotypes shared across all four sorted-subset donors than for unshared ones.

The chain employs TRBV28 and TRBJ1-5, with a tentative D call TRBD1 (6 bases). The clonotype comes from a man in his late teens or twenties in good health. The material sequenced was memory CD4+ T cells sorted from blood. As for subset: CD45RA-negative fraction. As DNA, the CDR3 is TGTGCCAGCAGTGCAACCGGGACAATTTATAGCAATCAGCCCCAGCATTTT. Translated: CASSATGTIYSNQPQHF.